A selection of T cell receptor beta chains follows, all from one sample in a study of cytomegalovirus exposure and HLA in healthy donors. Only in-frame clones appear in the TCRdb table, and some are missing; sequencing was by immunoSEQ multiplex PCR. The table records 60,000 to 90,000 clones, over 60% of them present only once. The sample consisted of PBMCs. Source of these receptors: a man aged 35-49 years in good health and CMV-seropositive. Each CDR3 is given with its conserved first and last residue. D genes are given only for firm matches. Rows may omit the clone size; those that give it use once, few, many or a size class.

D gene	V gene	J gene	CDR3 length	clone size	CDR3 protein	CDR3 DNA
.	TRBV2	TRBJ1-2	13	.	CASVTGGQGAYTF	TGTGCCAGCGTAACAGGAGGGCAAGGAGCCTACACCTTC
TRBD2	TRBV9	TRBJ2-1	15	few	CASSPGRGDYNEQFF	TGTGCCAGCAGCCCCGGGAGGGGGGATTACAATGAGCAGTTCTTC
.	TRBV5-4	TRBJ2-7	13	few	CASSLDRSYEQYF	TGTGCCAGCAGCTTGGACAGGTCCTACGAGCAGTACTTC
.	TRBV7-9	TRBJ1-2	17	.	CASSLGGLAGVNYGYTF	TGTGCCAGCAGCTTAGGTGGCCTGGCGGGCGTTAACTATGGCTACACCTTC
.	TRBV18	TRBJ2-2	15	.	CASSPQGANTGELFF	TGTGCCAGCTCACCCCAAGGAGCAAACACCGGGGAGCTGTTTTTT
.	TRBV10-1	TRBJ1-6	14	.	CASKHRAQNSPLHF	TGCGCCAGCAAACACAGGGCGCAAAATTCACCCCTCCACTTT
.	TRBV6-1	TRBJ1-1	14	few	CASSATYMNTEAFF	TGTGCCAGCAGTGCGACATACATGAACACTGAAGCTTTCTTT
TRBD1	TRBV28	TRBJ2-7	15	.	CASSSSGGANHEQYF	TGTGCCAGCAGTTCCTCAGGGGGCGCTAATCACGAGCAGTACTTC
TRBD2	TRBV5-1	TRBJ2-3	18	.	CASSRGSTSGGLTDTQYF	TGCGCCAGCAGCAGGGGGTCTACTAGCGGGGGACTCACAGATACGCAGTATTTT
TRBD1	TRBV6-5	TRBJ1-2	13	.	CASSTGVKGGYTF	TGTGCCAGCAGTACAGGGGTGAAAGGTGGCTACACCTTC
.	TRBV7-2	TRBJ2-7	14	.	CASSHGGLAYEQYF	TGTGCCAGCAGCCACGGGGGTTTGGCCTACGAGCAGTACTTC
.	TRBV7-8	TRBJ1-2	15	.	CASSFTLTGNYGYTF	TGTGCCAGCAGCTTTACTTTAACAGGGAACTATGGCTACACCTTC
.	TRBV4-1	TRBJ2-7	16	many	CASSQEGTGLSYEQYF	TGCGCCAGCAGCCAAGAGGGCACAGGTCTCTCCTACGAGCAGTACTTC
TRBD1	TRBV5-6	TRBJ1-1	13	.	CASSPDRGGEAFF	TGTGCCAGCAGCCCCGACAGGGGGGGCGAAGCTTTCTTT
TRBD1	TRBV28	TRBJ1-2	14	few	CASSRGQGRDGYTF	TGTGCCAGCAGCCGAGGACAGGGGAGGGATGGCTACACCTTC
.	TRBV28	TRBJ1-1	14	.	CASSRRSGFSEAFF	TGTGCCAGCAGCCGCAGGTCAGGTTTTTCTGAAGCTTTCTTT
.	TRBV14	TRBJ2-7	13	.	CASSQAGPHEQYF	TGTGCCAGCAGCCAAGCAGGGCCCCACGAGCAGTACTTC
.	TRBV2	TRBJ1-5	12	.	CASSVELQPQHF	TGTGCCAGCAGTGTAGAGTTACAGCCCCAGCATTTT
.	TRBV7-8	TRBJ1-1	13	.	CASSLEKGLEAFF	TGTGCCAGCAGCTTAGAGAAGGGGCTTGAAGCTTTCTTT
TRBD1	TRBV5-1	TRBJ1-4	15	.	CASSFTGATNEKLFF	TGCGCCAGCAGCTTCACAGGGGCAACTAATGAAAAACTGTTTTTT
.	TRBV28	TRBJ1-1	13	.	CASSSGYKTEAFF	TGTGCCAGCAGTTCAGGGTATAAAACTGAAGCTTTCTTT
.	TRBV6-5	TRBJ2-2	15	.	CATTSDFPSAGELFF	TGTGCCACCACCTCGGACTTCCCGAGTGCCGGGGAGCTGTTTTTT
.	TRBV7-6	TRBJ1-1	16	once	CASSSAVASMNTEAFF	TGTGCCAGCAGCTCCGCGGTCGCAAGTATGAACACTGAAGCTTTCTTT